Listed below are T cell receptor beta chains from one sample, sequenced in a study of glioma-infiltrating T cells after dendritic cell vaccination. Profiling relied on immunoSEQ multiplex PCR, and the TCRdb table lists in-frame clones only, not all of them. The sample shows over 55,000 clones, 81% of them seen only once. This sample comprised blood, obtained before dendritic cell vaccination. Receptors were obtained from a human donor with glioblastoma. Each CDR3 is given with its conserved first and last residue. A D gene is named only where the DNA matches it firmly. The listing skips clone size in some rows; elsewhere it reads once, few, many or a size class.

CDR3aa: CASSLGQFNTGELFF
CDR3nt: TGTGCCAGCAGCTTAGGACAGTTCAACACCGGGGAGCTGTTTTTT
j_gene: TRBJ2-2
v_gene: TRBV11-2
abundance: -
d_gene: -

CDR3aa: CAISESGTGSPQQYF
CDR3nt: TGTGCCATCAGTGAGTCGGGGACAGGGAGCCCGCAGCAGTACTTC
j_gene: TRBJ2-7
v_gene: TRBV10-3
abundance: -
d_gene: TRBD1

CDR3aa: CASSVGQVFMNTEAFF
CDR3nt: TGTGCCAGCAGCGTGGGACAGGTGTTCATGAACACTGAAGCTTTCTTT
j_gene: TRBJ1-1
v_gene: TRBV5-8
abundance: -
d_gene: TRBD1

CDR3aa: CASSIGYRLGTGELFF
CDR3nt: TGTGCCAGTAGTATAGGGTACAGGTTAGGCACCGGGGAGCTGTTTTTT
j_gene: TRBJ2-2
v_gene: TRBV19
abundance: -
d_gene: -

CDR3aa: CASSMRPDYEQYF
CDR3nt: TGTGCCAGTAGTATGAGGCCAGACTACGAGCAGTACTTC
j_gene: TRBJ2-7
v_gene: TRBV19
abundance: few
d_gene: -

CDR3aa: CSVEDLAGGASGTDTQYF
CDR3nt: TGCAGCGTTGAAGATCTGGCCGGGGGGGCCTCAGGGACAGATACGCAGTATTTT
j_gene: TRBJ2-3
v_gene: TRBV29-1
abundance: few
d_gene: TRBD2

CDR3aa: CASGFFGGYNEQFF
CDR3nt: TGTGCTAGTGGTTTTTTCGGGGGTTACAATGAGCAGTTCTTC
j_gene: TRBJ2-1
v_gene: TRBV12-5
abundance: -
d_gene: -

CDR3aa: CASSPRELAPQETQYF
CDR3nt: TGCGCCAGCAGCCCGAGAGAGCTAGCCCCCCAAGAGACCCAGTACTTC
j_gene: TRBJ2-5
v_gene: TRBV5-1
abundance: -
d_gene: -

CDR3aa: CATSRDRRNEQFF
CDR3nt: TGTGCCACCAGCAGAGATCGCAGGAATGAGCAGTTCTTC
j_gene: TRBJ2-1
v_gene: TRBV15
abundance: -
d_gene: -

CDR3aa: CASSDIDSETNEKLFF
CDR3nt: TGCGCCAGCAGCGACATCGACAGCGAGACTAATGAAAAACTGTTTTTT
j_gene: TRBJ1-4
v_gene: TRBV5-1
abundance: -
d_gene: -

CDR3aa: CASSSPGQTYEQYF
CDR3nt: TGTGCCAGCAGTTCCCCGGGTCAGACCTACGAGCAGTACTTC
j_gene: TRBJ2-7
v_gene: TRBV7-9
abundance: -
d_gene: -

CDR3aa: CASSIDRGSGNTIYF
CDR3nt: TGTGCCAGCAGCATTGACAGGGGCTCTGGAAACACCATATATTTT
j_gene: TRBJ1-3
v_gene: TRBV13
abundance: few
d_gene: TRBD1

CDR3aa: CASSLRQTGEEKLFF
CDR3nt: TGTGCCAGCAGCTTAAGACAGACAGGGGAAGAAAAACTGTTTTTT
j_gene: TRBJ1-4
v_gene: TRBV7-2
abundance: -
d_gene: TRBD1

CDR3aa: CASSLGTGTASYEQYF
CDR3nt: TGCGCCAGCAGCTTGGGGACCGGGACAGCCTCCTACGAGCAGTACTTC
j_gene: TRBJ2-7
v_gene: TRBV5-1
abundance: -
d_gene: TRBD1

CDR3aa: CASDIGGFGTEAFF
CDR3nt: TGTGCTAGTGATATAGGGGGATTTGGGACTGAAGCTTTCTTT
j_gene: TRBJ1-1
v_gene: TRBV12-5
abundance: -
d_gene: -

CDR3aa: CASQGDSSYNEQFF
CDR3nt: TGTGCCAGTCAGGGGGATAGCTCCTACAATGAGCAGTTCTTC
j_gene: TRBJ2-1
v_gene: TRBV2
abundance: -
d_gene: TRBD1

CDR3aa: CASSSGQGRETQYF
CDR3nt: TGTGCCAGCAGCTCCGGACAGGGGAGAGAGACCCAGTACTTC
j_gene: TRBJ2-5
v_gene: TRBV5-8
abundance: once
d_gene: TRBD1

CDR3aa: CASSPPTGGIGYGYTF
CDR3nt: TGTGCCAGCTCACCCCCGACAGGGGGCATAGGCTATGGCTACACCTTC
j_gene: TRBJ1-2
v_gene: TRBV18
abundance: -
d_gene: TRBD1

CDR3aa: CAIGTGGNNEQYF
CDR3nt: TGTGCCATAGGGACAGGGGGAAACAACGAGCAGTACTTC
j_gene: TRBJ2-7
v_gene: TRBV10-3
abundance: -
d_gene: TRBD1

CDR3aa: CASSQATWGYTF
CDR3nt: TGTGCCAGCAGCCAAGCCACTTGGGGCTACACCTTC
j_gene: TRBJ1-2
v_gene: TRBV14
abundance: -
d_gene: -

CDR3aa: CASPREATGELFF
CDR3nt: TGTGCCAGCCCAAGGGAGGCAACCGGGGAGCTGTTTTTT
j_gene: TRBJ2-2
v_gene: TRBV6-5
abundance: -
d_gene: -

CDR3aa: CASSERSSSSGANVLTF
CDR3nt: TGTGCCAGCAGTGAGAGGAGTTCGAGCTCTGGGGCCAACGTCCTGACTTTC
j_gene: TRBJ2-6
v_gene: TRBV6-1
abundance: -
d_gene: -

CDR3aa: CASSQETGFGSNQPQHF
CDR3nt: TGCGCCAGCAGCCAGGAGACAGGCTTTGGGAGCAATCAGCCCCAGCATTTT
j_gene: TRBJ1-5
v_gene: TRBV4-1
abundance: -
d_gene: -